This T cell receptor beta chain was recovered during a study of T-cell reconstitution after alpha-beta-depleted transplantation in children. With respect to this clonotype: Its specificity is unknown. An end of the junction does not agree with germline; a read error may underlie this.

Points from the study as a whole: Recipient T cells and thymic progenitors that survived were the source of the high TCRbeta diversity seen at day 60 in some patients.

Unique molecular identifiers were built into the TCRbeta library. TCRdb ran MiXCR on the PCR reads and lists one entry per CDR3 protein. The sample shows fewer than 550,000 distinct CDR3 sequences, around 10% of them seen only once. The sequence was obtained from a female patient between 2 and 15 years old who had a stem cell transplant for aplastic anemia, so the T cells may come from the graft donor. Sequenced material: PBMCs, mostly from graft donor cells, taken 180 days after TCRalphabeta/CD19-depleted stem cell transplant.

CDR3 sequence reads: CASKRTGITAF. CDR3 DNA: TGTGCCAGCAAACGAACCGGGATTACAGCCTTC. The chain couples TRBV6-2 or TRBV6-3 to TRBJ2-5, with D tentatively TRBD2 (5 bases). Germline CDR1 is MNHEY and CDR2 is SVGEGT. CDR3 length: 11 residues.